The subject of this entry is one T cell receptor beta chain. Its antigen is undetermined. Germline CDR1 and CDR2: MGHRA and YSYEKL. Trimming took off 3 bases at V and 2 bases at J, with 10 bases between the two ends. The CDR3 consists of 14 residues. The sample comes from a study of cytomegalovirus exposure and HLA in healthy donors. The study's findings and limits: More clonal expansion characterized HLA-associated TCR beta chains than equally common others in a later analysis.

Amplification used 60 Vbeta primers and 13 Jbeta primers. Repertoires were generated with immunoSEQ multiplex PCR, while TCRdb's copy carries only in-frame clones and drops some. The clone table shows around 160,000 clones, with the ten largest holding around 1.5%. The specimen was PBMCs. The receptor's source is a woman in her forties or fifties in good health and CMV-seronegative. The J gene is TRBJ2-5, the V gene TRBV4-1; no reliable D call. CDR3 amino acids: CASSHRGLQETQYF. Written as DNA, the CDR3 is TGCGCCAGCAGCCACCGCGGCCTTCAAGAGACCCAGTACTTC.